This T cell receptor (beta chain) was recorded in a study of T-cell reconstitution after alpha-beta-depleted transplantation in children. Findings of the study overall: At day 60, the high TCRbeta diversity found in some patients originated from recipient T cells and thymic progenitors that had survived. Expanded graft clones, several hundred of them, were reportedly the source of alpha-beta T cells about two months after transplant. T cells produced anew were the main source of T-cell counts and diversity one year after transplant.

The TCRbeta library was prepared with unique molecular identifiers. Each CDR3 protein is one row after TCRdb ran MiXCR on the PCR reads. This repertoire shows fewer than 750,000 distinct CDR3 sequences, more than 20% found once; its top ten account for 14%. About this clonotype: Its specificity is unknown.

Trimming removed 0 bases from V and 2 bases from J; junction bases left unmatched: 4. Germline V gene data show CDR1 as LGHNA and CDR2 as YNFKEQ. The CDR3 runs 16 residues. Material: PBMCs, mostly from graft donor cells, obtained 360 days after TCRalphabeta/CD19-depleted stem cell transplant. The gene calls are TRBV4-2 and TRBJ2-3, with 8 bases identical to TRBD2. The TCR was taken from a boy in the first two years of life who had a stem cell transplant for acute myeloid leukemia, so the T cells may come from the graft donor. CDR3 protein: CASSQDGGGTTDTQYF. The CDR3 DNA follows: TGTGCCAGCAGCCAAGACGGCGGGGGGACCACAGATACGCAGTATTTT.